The 27 T cell receptor beta chains below come from one sample, sequenced in a study of Graves' ophthalmopathy and Graves' hyperthyroidism. As the template, RNA transcripts were used to amplify TCR beta CDR3 regions. HTBI primers were used in a first-round RT-PCR, which preceded a second-round multiplex PCR. TCRdb independently ran MiXCR on the multiplex PCR reads; one entry per CDR3 protein. The sample yields about 740,000 distinct CDR3 sequences, around 40% seen once. The sample was peripheral blood. Receptors were obtained from an adult man with Graves' ophthalmopathy.

In this sample, this clonotype turned up a few times. This CDR3 is CASSSGTITGELFF. DNA for the CDR3: TGTGCCAGCAGCTCGGGGACAATCACCGGGGAGCTGTTTTTT. V gene TRBV7-3 combines with J gene TRBJ2-2; D might be TRBD1 (6 bases). Trimming pared 4 bases from V and 4 bases from J, leaving 10 bases between. This CDR3 has 14 amino acids. Germline CDR1 is SGHTA and CDR2 is FQGTGA.

Comments on this clonotype: Possible read error: a much larger clone is one base away. This rearrangement joins TRBV20-1 to TRBJ2-6; 8 bases are shared with TRBD2. The germline V gene encodes CDR1 DFQATT and CDR2 SNEGSKA (reference sequence). The CDR3 sequence is 15 residues long. The CDR3 is CSAGQGTSGANVPTF. CDR3 nucleotide sequence: TGCAGTGCTGGACAAGGGACTAGTGGGGCCAACGTCCCGACTTTC.

This clonotype is a singleton in its sample. A much larger clone lies one base from this, so it may be a read error. The rearrangement uses TRBV11-2 and TRBJ2-5, with 7 bases aligning to TRBD1. There are 14 residues in the CDR3. Germline assignment: CDR1 SGHAT and CDR2 FQNNGV. Germline trimming cut 3 bases from V and 2 bases from J; bases unmatched to any gene: 3. The DNA for the CDR3 is TGTGCCAGCAGCTTCGACAGGGATCAAGAGACCCAGTACTTC. Protein: CASSFDRDQETQYF.

This clonotype was detected only a few times. The J gene is TRBJ2-5, the V gene TRBV14, with D unclear. The CDR3 extends over 12 amino acids. Germline V lookup: CDR1 SGHDN, CDR2 FVKESK. Trimming removed 0 bases from V and 11 bases from J, with 10 bases in between. In DNA form, the CDR3 reads TGTGCCAGCAGCCAAGATATGAGTTTTCAGTACTTC. It is translated as CASSQDMSFQYF.

The chain links TRBV25-1 to TRBJ1-2; 7 positions match TRBD1. The germline V gene has CDR1 MGHDK and CDR2 SYGVNS. The CDR3 consists of 15 residues. Trimming cost V 7 bases and J 8 bases; bases outside gene matches: 16. CDR3 residues: CASTPDRAASRGYTF. CDR3 sequence (DNA): TGTGCCAGCACACCTGACAGGGCCGCCTCTCGGGGCTACACCTTC.

This clonotype showed up many times. The gene calls are TRBV10-3 and TRBJ2-6; weak D call: TRBD1 (6 bases). The CDR3 sequence is 16 residues long. The ends were cut back, 3 bases at V and 0 bases at J, with 9 bases in the middle. Germline V gene sequence: CDR1 ENHRY, CDR2 SYGVKD. CDR3 in DNA: TGTGCCATCAGTGACAGGGGCGGCTCTGGGGCCAACGTCCTGACTTTC. Translation gives CAISDRGGSGANVLTF.

This clonotype was picked up a small number of times. This chain connects TRBV7-9 to TRBJ2-7; TRBD2 agrees at 9 bases. CDR1 is SEHNR, CDR2 FQNEAQ, per germline (reference sequence). The CDR3 sequence is 15 residues long. J lost 3 bases, V lost 5 bases, and 8 bases had no gene match. The CDR3 sequence: CASSKTSGPLYEQYF. The CDR3 DNA sequence: TGTGCCAGCAGCAAGACTAGCGGCCCCCTCTACGAGCAGTACTTC.

The J gene is TRBJ1-4, the V gene TRBV7-2, with D possibly matching TRBD1 (5 bases). Trimming cost V 5 bases and J 0 bases, with 19 bases left between them. The CDR3 has 18 residues. Germline V CDR1 and CDR2: SGHTA, FQGNSA. The CDR3 loop reads CASSPSTELFATNEKLFF. In nucleotides, the CDR3 is TGTGCCAGCAGCCCTTCGACAGAACTCTTTGCAACTAATGAAAAACTGTTTTTT.

The rearrangement joins TRBV7-9 to TRBJ1-1; D gene ambiguous. Germline CDR1 and CDR2: SEHNR and FQNEAQ (reference sequence). The CDR3 is 16 residues long. Between the trimmed V and J ends, which lost 4 bases and 5 bases, there was a span of 20 bases. The CDR3 region has the DNA TGTGCCAGCAGCTCCTCACCCGGGCAGCTGAGTACTGAAGCTTTCTTT. Amino acids: CASSSSPGQLSTEAFF.

The rearrangement links TRBV9 to TRBJ2-6; D possibly corresponds to TRBD2 (6 bases). CDR3 length: 17 amino acids. Germline-derived CDR1 and CDR2 are SGDLS and YYNGEE. V lost 3 bases to trimming and J lost 2 bases, with 15 bases between them. CDR3 sequence: CASSARDWGTGANVLTF. In nucleotides, the CDR3 is TGTGCCAGCAGCGCCCGGGACTGGGGGACTGGGGCCAACGTCCTGACTTTC.

This clonotype was seen a handful of times. The gene calls are TRBV7-9 and TRBJ1-4, with 8 bases that match TRBD1. Germline-derived CDR1 and CDR2 are SEHNR and FQNEAQ (reference sequence). V shed 1 base, J shed 1 base, and the junction held 8 bases outside the gene matches. The CDR3 contains 18 residues. CDR3 coding DNA: TGTGCCAGCAGCTTAGGGACAGGGTTTGGATTAACTAATGAAAAACTGTTTTTT. Encoded protein: CASSLGTGFGLTNEKLFF.

Points on this clonotype: This may come from a read error, since a much larger clone is one base off. V is TRBV9 and J is TRBJ1-1; D may be TRBD1 (6 bases). Germline V gene sequence: CDR1 SGDLS, CDR2 YYNGEE. The CDR3 sequence is 14 residues long. DNA for the CDR3: TGTGCCAGCAGTTCAGGGGATATGGACACTGGAGCTTTCTTT. It yields the protein CASSSGDMDTGAFF.

This clonotype was picked up many times. The chain employs TRBV11-2 and TRBJ2-7; D is unresolved. The CDR3 contains 12 residues. The germline gives CDR1 SGHAT, CDR2 FQNNGV. V dropped 4 bases and J dropped 2 bases, with 6 bases sitting between them. CDR3 coding DNA: TGTGCCAGCAGCTCCCAAGCCTACGAGCAGTACTTC. This translates into CASSSQAYEQYF.

This clonotype was seen once. V gene TRBV2 combines with J gene TRBJ2-5; no reliable D call. The tail of the sequence fits TRBJ2-1 better, so the J call may be wrong. The CDR3 is 10 amino acids. Germline V lookup: CDR1 SNHLY, CDR2 FYNNEI. The CDR3 reads CASSGSEQFF. The CDR3 DNA reads TGTGCCAGCAGTGGAAGTGAGCAGTTCTTC.

This clonotype was seen only once. The V call is TRBV7-6, the J call TRBJ1-2; D is uncertain. Germline values: CDR1 SGHVS, CDR2 FNYEAQ. The CDR3 contains 13 residues. Trimming shortened V by 1 base and J by 7 bases, and 10 bases separated the two germline ends. This chain's CDR3 is CASSLGLGTGYTF. In DNA, the CDR3 is TGTGCCAGCAGCTTAGGGTTGGGCACTGGCTACACCTTC.

This clonotype was counted ten times or more. The chain employs TRBV9 and TRBJ2-5; D is possibly TRBD2 (5 bases). Trimming cost V 0 bases and J 0 bases, with 12 bases left between them. CDR1 and CDR2 (germline): SGDLS, YYNGEE. The CDR3 is 16 amino acids. This CDR3 is CASSVDGGENQETQYF. CDR3 bases: TGTGCCAGCAGCGTAGACGGAGGCGAGAACCAAGAGACCCAGTACTTC.

A note on this clonotype: Being one base from a much bigger clone, this may be a read error. The gene calls are TRBV2 and TRBJ2-6; no firm D call. The V and J ends lost 0 bases and 6 bases respectively, with 12 bases between them. CDR3 length: 16 residues. Per germline, CDR1 SNHLY and CDR2 FYNNEI. CDR3 nucleotides: TGTGCCAGCAGTGAAGCGCAGGTCTATCAGGCCAACGTCCTGACTTTC. Protein product: CASSEAQVYQANVLTF.

This clonotype was seen more than once but under ten times. The rearrangement links TRBV20-1 to TRBJ2-5; TRBD2 aligns across 9 bases. CDR1 DFQATT and CDR2 SNEGSKA come from the germline V gene (reference sequence). J was trimmed by 3 bases and V by 1 base; bases with no gene match: 9. This CDR3 comprises 16 residues. The CDR3 here is CSARVASGRTEETQYF. The CDR3 DNA reads as TGCAGTGCTAGAGTGGCCAGCGGGAGGACTGAAGAGACCCAGTACTTC.

The chain is built from TRBV20-1 and TRBJ1-4; D gene unclear. There are 12 residues in the CDR3. CDR1 is DFQATT and CDR2 is SNEGSKA in the germline V gene (reference sequence). The V end was cut by 3 bases, the J end by 3 bases, with 5 bases between. CDR3 protein: CSASRANEKLFF. For the CDR3, the DNA is TGCAGTGCTAGTCGGGCTAATGAAAAACTGTTTTTT.

This clonotype showed up many times. The CDR3 loop reads CATSRVQEETQYF. For the CDR3, the DNA is TGTGCCACCAGCAGAGTACAGGAAGAGACCCAGTACTTC. The chain uses TRBV15 and TRBJ2-5; tentative D call: TRBD1 (5 bases). Germline CDR1 LNHNV, CDR2 YYDKDF (reference sequence). V was clipped by 1 base and J by 3 bases, with 6 bases between them. The CDR3 spans 13 residues.

This chain uses TRBV29-1 with TRBJ2-7; 9 positions match TRBD1. V lost 7 bases and J lost 2; bases outside the gene matches: 6. The CDR3 is made up of 13 amino acids. Germline V gives CDR1 SQVTM, CDR2 ANQGSEA. CDR3 region: CSAGTGPTYEQYF. The CDR3 coding sequence is TGCAGCGCCGGGACAGGGCCTACCTACGAGCAGTACTTC.

In its sample, this clonotype was seen many times. The gene calls are TRBV7-9 and TRBJ1-2, with 7 bases identical to TRBD1. The CDR3 is 17 residues long. J lost 5 bases, V lost 1 base, and 13 bases had no gene match. Germline V gene data show CDR1 as SEHNR and CDR2 as FQNEAQ (reference sequence). The chain's CDR3 is CASSLGVRGRVGYGYTF. In DNA, the CDR3 is TGTGCCAGCAGCTTAGGGGTGAGGGGGCGCGTCGGGTATGGCTACACCTTC. Full variable domain (rest looked up from reference TRBV7-9 and TRBJ1-2): DTGVSQNPRHKITKRGQNVTFRCDPISEHNRLYWYRQTLGQGPEFLTYFQNEAQLEKSRLLSDRFSAERPKGSFSTLEIQRTEQGDSAMYLCASSLGVRGRVGYGYTFGSGTRLTVV.

The rearrangement joins TRBV7-3 to TRBJ2-5, with 11 bases fitting TRBD2. V was pared by 5 bases and J by 2 bases, with 7 bases of the junction left unmatched. The CDR3 spans 16 residues. In germline, CDR1 is SGHTA, CDR2 FQGTGA. As DNA, the CDR3 is TGTGCCAGCAGCCCCGGGACTAGCGGACAACAAGAGACCCAGTACTTC. It codes for CASSPGTSGQQETQYF.

This clonotype was observed many times. J is TRBJ1-2 and V is TRBV7-2; D gene uncertain. CDR1 is SGHTA, CDR2 FQGNSA, per germline. This CDR3 comprises 14 residues. V was shortened by 5 bases and J by 2 bases, with 12 bases between the two germline ends. CDR3 bases: TGTGCCAGCAGCCTGCAGCGAAACAACTATGGCTACACCTTC. Amino acids: CASSLQRNNYGYTF.

In its sample, this clonotype was seen a few times. The V and J genes are TRBV7-2 and TRBJ2-5, with D possibly matching TRBD2 (6 bases). V was trimmed by 3 bases and J by 0 bases, leaving 14 bases between them. Germline CDR1 reads SGHTA; CDR2 reads FQGNSA. The CDR3 has 16 residues. The CDR3 DNA sequence: TGTGCCAGCAGCTTCGTAGCGGCTCCTTACCAAGAGACCCAGTACTTC. It translates to CASSFVAAPYQETQYF.

The J gene is TRBJ1-3, the V gene TRBV7-6; D might be TRBD1 (6 bases). Germline loops: CDR1 SGHVS, CDR2 FNYEAQ. The CDR3 is 13 amino acids. CDR3 loop: CAQDSETGNTIYF. The CDR3 DNA reads as TGTGCTCAGGACAGCGAAACTGGAAACACCATATATTTT. The full variable domain, its missing parts supplied by reference TRBV7-6 and TRBJ1-3, is GAGVSQSPRYKVTKRGQDVALRCDPISGHVSLYWYRQALGQGPEFLTYFNYEAQQDKSGLPNDRFSAERPEGSISTLTIQRTEQRDSAMYRCAQDSETGNTIYFGEGSWLTVV.

The rearrangement joins TRBV2 to TRBJ2-3; TRBD1 might be the D (5 bases). Germline V CDR1 and CDR2: SNHLY, FYNNEI. CDR3 size: 13 residues. The ends were cut back, 8 bases at V and 2 bases at J, with 11 bases in the middle. This CDR3 is CASGKGNTDTQYF. For the CDR3, the DNA is TGTGCCAGCGGGAAGGGGAACACAGATACGCAGTATTTT.